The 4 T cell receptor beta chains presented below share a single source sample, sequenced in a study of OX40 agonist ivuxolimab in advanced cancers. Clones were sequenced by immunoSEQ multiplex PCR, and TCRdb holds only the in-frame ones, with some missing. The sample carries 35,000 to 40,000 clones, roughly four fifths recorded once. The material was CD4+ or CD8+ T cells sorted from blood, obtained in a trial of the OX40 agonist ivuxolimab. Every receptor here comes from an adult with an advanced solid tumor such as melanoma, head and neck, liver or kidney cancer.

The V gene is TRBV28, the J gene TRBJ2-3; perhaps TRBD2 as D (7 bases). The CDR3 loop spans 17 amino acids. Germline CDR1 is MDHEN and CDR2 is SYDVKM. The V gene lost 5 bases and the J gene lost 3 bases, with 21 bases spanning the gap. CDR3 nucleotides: TGTGCCAGCAGTCTGATGACAGGCGGGGGAAGTACAGATACGCAGTATTTT. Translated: CASSLMTGGGSTDTQYF.

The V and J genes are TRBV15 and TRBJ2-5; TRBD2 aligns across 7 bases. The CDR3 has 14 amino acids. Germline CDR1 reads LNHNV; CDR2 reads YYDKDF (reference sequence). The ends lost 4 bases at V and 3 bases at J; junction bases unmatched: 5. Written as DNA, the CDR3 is TGTGCCACCAGCACCCGGGGGGTAGAAGAGACCCAGTACTTC. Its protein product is CATSTRGVEETQYF.

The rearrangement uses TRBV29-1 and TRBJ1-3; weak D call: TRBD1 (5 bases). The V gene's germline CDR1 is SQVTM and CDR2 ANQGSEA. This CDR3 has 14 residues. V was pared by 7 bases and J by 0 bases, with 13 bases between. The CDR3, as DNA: TGCAGCGCCGTAGGGGCGACCTCTGGAAACACCATATATTTT. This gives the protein CSAVGATSGNTIYF.

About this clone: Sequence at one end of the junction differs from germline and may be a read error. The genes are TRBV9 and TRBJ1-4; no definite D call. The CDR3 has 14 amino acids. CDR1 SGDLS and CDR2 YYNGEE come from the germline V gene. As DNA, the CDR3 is TGTGCCAGCAGCGTAGAACCGGCTAATGAAAAACTGTCTTTT. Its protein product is CASSVEPANEKLSF.